This T cell receptor beta chain was obtained from a study of T cells in Graves' hyperthyroidism and ophthalmopathy. Trimming removed 2 bases from V and 5 bases from J; junction bases left unmatched: 3. Germline V lookup: CDR1 GTSNPN, CDR2 SVGIG (reference sequence). The CDR3 contains 13 residues. Exclusion of a patient resulted from uncontrolled infection, other autoimmune disease, pregnancy or lactation. Regions amplified from RNA transcripts were the TCR beta CDR3 regions. First-round RT-PCR with HTBI primers amplified the TCR CDR3 region. A single record per CDR3 protein comes from TCRdb applying MiXCR to the multiplex PCR reads. This sample has some 620,000 distinct CDR3 sequences, with 15% to 20% found just once. The sample holds a few counts of this clonotype.

The sequence derives from a woman in her thirties with Graves' hyperthyroidism. The J gene is TRBJ1-2, the V gene TRBV30; 9 nucleotides align to TRBD1. Sequencing used blood. In nucleotides, the CDR3 is TGTGCCTGGAGTAAGGGACAGGGATATGGCTACACCTTC. Translating gives CAWSKGQGYGYTF.